These 25 T cell receptor beta chains were sequenced from one sample in a study of shared clonotypes between healthy human individuals. Measured with immunoSEQ multiplex PCR; TCRdb has only the in-frame clones, and not every one. This table has under 2.5 million clones, under 95% appearing once. The sample was naive CD4+ T cells from PBMCs. As to subset: CD45RA+ positively selected. These receptors were obtained from a man younger than 35 in good health. Some clones in this sample may be carry-over from other donors' samples.

J is TRBJ2-7 and V is TRBV7-2, with D possibly matching TRBD1 (6 bases). Germline V gives CDR1 SGHTA, CDR2 FQGNSA. With 1 base removed from V and 7 bases from J, the gap between germline ends came to 14 bases. CDR3 length: 14 residues. CDR3 protein: CASSLGTVRSEQYF. The CDR3 DNA reads as TGTGCCAGCAGCTTAGGGACAGTACGGTCGGAGCAGTACTTC.

The chain is built from TRBV2 and TRBJ1-2; the D is unclear. The V end lost 9 bases, the J end lost 5 bases, and 13 bases lay between the germline ends. Germline assignment: CDR1 SNHLY and CDR2 FYNNEI. CDR3 length: 12 residues. CDR3 coding DNA: TGTGCCAGGAGTACAGAAACTTATGGCTACACCTTC. Amino acids: CARSTETYGYTF.

In nucleotides, the CDR3 is TGCAGCGTTGTGGCAGGGGCGAGTAACTATGGCTACACCTTC. This translates into CSVVAGASNYGYTF. This chain joins TRBV29-1 and TRBJ1-2; maybe TRBD1 (6 bases). V lost 4 bases and J 1 base, leaving 13 bases between the germline ends. In germline, CDR1 is SQVTM, CDR2 ANQGSEA. CDR3 length: 14 amino acids. Full variable domain (rest looked up from reference TRBV29-1 and TRBJ1-2): SAVISQKPSRDICQRGTSLTIQCQVDSQVTMMFWYRQQPGQSLTLIATANQGSEATYESGFVIDKFPISRPNLTFSTLTVSNMSPEDSSIYLCSVVAGASNYGYTFGSGTRLTVV.

J is TRBJ2-7 and V is TRBV4-2; possible D gene TRBD2, 5 bases. The CDR3 loop spans 15 amino acids. Trimming stripped 2 bases from V and 3 bases from J, with 14 bases between. In germline, CDR1 is LGHNA, CDR2 YNFKEQ. The DNA of the CDR3 is TGTGCCAGCAGCCAATTGTGGGCCGGGGACTACGAGCAGTACTTC. Its translation is CASSQLWAGDYEQYF.

With respect to this clone: The same CDR3 also results from other DNA sequences found in this sample. The chain joins TRBV7-2 to TRBJ1-5; TRBD1 might be the D (5 bases). Trimming took 2 bases from V and 4 from J, leaving 9 bases between them. The length of the CDR3 is 14 residues. Germline CDR1 and CDR2: SGHTA and FQGNSA. This chain's CDR3 is CASSLRGGNQPQHF. CDR3 DNA: TGTGCCAGCAGCTTACGGGGCGGGAATCAGCCCCAGCATTTT.

The chain links TRBV2 to TRBJ1-3; 7 nucleotides align to TRBD1. The V gene end was trimmed by 5 bases and the J gene end by 2 bases; junction bases not matched to a gene: 6. Germline lookup yields CDR1 SNHLY and CDR2 FYNNEI. The CDR3 extends over 15 amino acids. The CDR3: CASSPLGTAGNTIYF. The CDR3 DNA is TGTGCCAGCAGTCCCCTGGGGACAGCTGGAAACACCATATATTTT. Supplemented by reference TRBV2 and TRBJ1-3, the full variable domain reads EPEVTQTPSHQVTQMGQEVILRCVPISNHLYFYWYRQILGQKVEFLVSFYNNEISEKSEIFDDQFSVERPDGSNFTLKIRSTKLEDSAMYFCASSPLGTAGNTIYFGEGSWLTVV.

This chain uses TRBV7-2 with TRBJ2-5; D gene ambiguous. Germline CDR1 and CDR2: SGHTA and FQGNSA. Trimming removed 1 base from V and 2 bases from J, with 11 bases in between. There are 15 residues in the CDR3. The CDR3: CASSLVSGLQETQYF. The CDR3 nucleotides are TGTGCCAGCAGCTTAGTCTCGGGCTTACAAGAGACCCAGTACTTC.

As to this clone: Other nucleotide sequences from this sample produce the same CDR3. V and J are TRBV7-2 and TRBJ1-1; D perhaps matches TRBD1 (6 bases). The CDR3 length is 14 residues. V gave up 3 bases and J gave up 1 base, with 9 bases separating them. CDR1 and CDR2 from the germline V gene are SGHTA and FQGNSA. CDR3 protein: CASSFRTENTEAFF. CDR3 sequence (DNA): TGTGCCAGCAGCTTTCGGACAGAGAACACTGAAGCTTTCTTT.

The genes are TRBV6-1 and TRBJ2-5; D gene uncertain. V gave up 1 base and J gave up 0 bases, with 9 bases separating them. The CDR3 covers 15 residues. The V gene's germline CDR1 is MNHNS and CDR2 SASEGT. CDR3 bases: TGTGCCAGCAGTGAAGGCAGGCGCAACCAAGAGACCCAGTACTTC. It codes for CASSEGRRNQETQYF.

The chain carries TRBV7-9 and TRBJ1-1; D is perhaps TRBD1 (5 bases). V lost 8 bases and J lost 0, with 16 bases in between. Looked up from germline, CDR1 is SEHNR and CDR2 is FQNEAQ (reference sequence). This CDR3 contains 15 residues. The CDR3 coding sequence is TGTGCCAGCCGTAAAAGGGGCGGGATGAACACTGAAGCTTTCTTT. Protein product: CASRKRGGMNTEAFF. Complete variable domain (other parts from reference TRBV7-9 and TRBJ1-1): DTGVSQNPRHKITKRGQNVTFRCDPISEHNRLYWYRQTLGQGPEFLTYFQNEAQLEKSRLLSDRFSAERPKGSFSTLEIQRTEQGDSAMYLCASRKRGGMNTEAFFGQGTRLTVV.

This chain links TRBV6-6 with TRBJ2-7; D is uncertain. Germline CDR1 is MNHNY and CDR2 is SVGAGI (reference sequence). Deletions cut 6 bases from V and 1 base from J, with 13 bases between. This CDR3 is 14 amino acids long. CDR3 in DNA: TGTGCCAGCAGCGTAACGGGCCTTTCCTACGAGCAGTACTTC. Its translation is CASSVTGLSYEQYF.

The J gene is TRBJ2-7, the V gene TRBV18, with D possibly TRBD1 on 5 matching bases. Trimming pared 1 base from V and 3 bases from J, leaving 16 bases between. This CDR3 has 16 amino acids. Per the germline V gene, CDR1 is KGHSH and CDR2 is LQKENI. The CDR3 loop is CASSPQGAGIIYEQYF. The CDR3 coding sequence is TGTGCCAGCTCACCACAAGGGGCAGGTATCATCTACGAGCAGTACTTC.

This rearrangement joins TRBV27 to TRBJ2-7; perhaps TRBD1 as D (5 bases). The CDR3 sequence is 17 residues long. Trimming removed 0 bases from V and 0 bases from J, with 15 bases in between. Germline lookup yields CDR1 MNHEY and CDR2 SMNVEV (reference sequence). The CDR3, as DNA: TGTGCCAGCAGTTTATCCGTCCCCGGACAAACCTCCTACGAGCAGTACTTC. It encodes CASSLSVPGQTSYEQYF.

This sequence joins TRBV5-4 and TRBJ1-1; D ambiguous. The CDR3 totals 17 residues. The V end was cut by 0 bases, the J end by 3 bases, with 18 bases between. The germline gives CDR1 SGHNT, CDR2 YYREEE (reference sequence). The CDR3 spells CASSLDYPAPRDTEAFF. The CDR3 DNA reads as TGTGCCAGCAGCTTGGACTACCCCGCTCCCCGGGACACTGAAGCTTTCTTT.

The rearrangement uses TRBV5-4 and TRBJ2-7; 9 positions agree with TRBD2. The J segment lost 3 bases and the V segment lost 4 bases, leaving 14 bases of the junction unmatched. Germline V CDR1 and CDR2: SGHNT, YYREEE (reference sequence). This CDR3 has 17 amino acids. DNA for the CDR3: TGTGCCAGCAGCCCGTGGAGGCGGGAGGGCCCGGGCTACGAGCAGTACTTC. This translates into CASSPWRREGPGYEQYF.

The chain combines TRBV7-3 with TRBJ2-1; TRBD1 or TRBD2 may be the D gene (5 bases each). The germline V and J ends were trimmed by 3 bases and 1 base, with 13 bases remaining between them. The CDR3 spans 16 residues. Germline V gene lookup returns CDR1 SGHTA and CDR2 FQGTGA. CDR3 in amino acids: CASSFGAPNSYNEQFF. In nucleotides, the CDR3 is TGTGCCAGCAGCTTCGGGGCTCCCAATTCCTACAATGAGCAGTTCTTC.

The chain uses TRBV7-2 and TRBJ2-7; a weak D match, TRBD2 (5 bases). The length of the CDR3 is 14 residues. Trimming pared 7 bases from V and 1 base from J, leaving 14 bases between. From germline, CDR1 is SGHTA and CDR2 FQGNSA. The CDR3 coding sequence is TGTGCCAGCAAGAACCGAGGGCTTTCCTACGAGCAGTACTTC. Its protein product is CASKNRGLSYEQYF.

The CDR3 protein is CATSSGTGGSYEQYF. In DNA form, the CDR3 reads TGTGCCACCAGCTCCGGGACAGGGGGCTCCTACGAGCAGTACTTC. The chain couples TRBV15 to TRBJ2-7, with 11 bases that match TRBD1. The CDR3 runs 15 residues. The V and J ends lost 5 bases and 0 bases, in that order; junction bases with no gene match: 3. Germline V lookup: CDR1 LNHNV, CDR2 YYDKDF (reference sequence).

The chain is built from TRBV6-6 and TRBJ1-5; 9 bases match TRBD1. The CDR3 is made up of 16 amino acids. CDR1 MNHNY and CDR2 SVGAGI come from the germline V gene (reference sequence). V trimming: 4 bases; J trimming: 7 bases; junction bases outside the gene matches: 11. The CDR3 loop is CASSSPGQGSGQPQHF. For the CDR3, the DNA is TGTGCCAGCAGTTCACCGGGACAGGGATCGGGCCAGCCCCAGCATTTT.

This chain links TRBV5-4 with TRBJ1-1; no definite D call. Per germline, CDR1 SGHNT and CDR2 YYREEE (reference sequence). The CDR3 has 16 amino acids. The V gene lost 2 bases and the J gene lost 8 bases, with 22 bases spanning the gap. The CDR3 DNA sequence: TGTGCCAGCAGCTTTGAGGGCAGGTACCCGTATATCGAAGCTTTCTTT. This translates into CASSFEGRYPYIEAFF.

Concerning this clone: Distinct nucleotide sequences in the sample also encode this CDR3. The chain recombines TRBV5-1 with TRBJ2-5; D is unclear. CDR3 length equals 13 residues. CDR1 and CDR2 (germline): SGHRS, YFSETQ. V lost 2 bases and J 2 bases, leaving 7 bases between the germline ends. The CDR3 protein is CASSFSPQETQYF. As DNA, the CDR3 is TGCGCCAGCAGCTTCAGTCCGCAAGAGACCCAGTACTTC.

The genes are TRBV27 and TRBJ2-2; D is unclear. Trimming removed 2 bases at V and 4 bases at J, with 8 bases between. This CDR3 is 14 amino acids long. From germline, CDR1 is MNHEY and CDR2 SMNVEV (reference sequence). The CDR3 loop is CASSLVGGTGELFF. CDR3 in DNA: TGTGCCAGCAGTTTAGTCGGTGGCACCGGGGAGCTGTTTTTT.

The chain joins TRBV2 to TRBJ1-5; 7 positions agree with TRBD1. Germline loops: CDR1 SNHLY, CDR2 FYNNEI. This CDR3 contains 15 residues. The V segment lost 6 bases and the J segment 6 bases; nucleotides outside the gene matches: 11. The DNA for the CDR3 is TGTGCCAGCAGAGCCACCGGGACAGAAACTCAGCCCCAGCATTTT. It translates to CASRATGTETQPQHF.

The chain uses TRBV30 and TRBJ2-1; D remains unclear. V lost 2 bases and J 8 bases, leaving 16 bases between the germline ends. In germline, CDR1 is GTSNPN, CDR2 SVGIG (reference sequence). The CDR3 is 14 amino acids. DNA of the CDR3: TGTGCCTGGAGTCCGGGCCATCCTGGGGATGAGCAGTTCTTC. Translation: CAWSPGHPGDEQFF.

Only one count was recorded for this clone. The chain combines TRBV5-4 with TRBJ2-3; 9 bases fit TRBD2. The V gene's germline CDR1 is SGHNT and CDR2 YYREEE (reference sequence). With 0 bases clipped from V and 0 bases from J, the junction kept 2 bases outside the gene matches. This CDR3 has 16 residues. The CDR3 region is CASSLGLADSTDTQYF. The CDR3 nucleotides read TGTGCCAGCAGCTTGGGACTAGCGGACAGCACAGATACGCAGTATTTT.